The rows below give T cell receptor beta chains drawn from one sample of a study of blood T cell repertoires in COVID-19. Sequenced by immunoSEQ multiplex PCR; TCRdb stores in-frame clones only, minus some. The table records roughly 260,000 clones, about 88% of them present only once. Sequences were obtained from peripheral blood. The receptors derive from a woman in her thirties with COVID-19, enrolled during active disease. CDR3s include the opening cysteine and the closing phenylalanine or tryptophan. A D gene is named only where the DNA matches it firmly. The size of a clone is reported for some rows only, either as once, few or many, or as a class for expanded clones.

j_call d_call clone_size v_call cdr3_aa cdr3_nt
TRBJ2-1 TRBD2 NA TRBV7-2 CASSLVAGGLSSYNEQFF TGTGCCAGCAGCTTAGTGGCGGGAGGCCTAAGCTCCTACAATGAGCAGTTCTTC
TRBJ2-5 NA NA TRBV6-6 CASSQTTNQETQYF TGTGCCAGCAGCCAGACTACCAACCAAGAGACCCAGTACTTC
TRBJ2-5 NA NA TRBV5-1 CASSLAARDTGETQYF TGCGCCAGCAGCTTGGCCGCCAGGGATACTGGAGAGACCCAGTACTTC
TRBJ1-2 NA NA TRBV7-9 CASSLAGDYGYTF TGTGCCAGCAGCTTAGCAGGGGACTATGGCTACACCTTC
TRBJ2-3 NA NA TRBV9 CASSVDLGGVDTQYF TGTGCCAGCAGCGTAGATCTCGGAGGGGTAGATACGCAGTATTTT
TRBJ2-5 NA NA TRBV27 CASSLTGIDGTQYF TGTGCCAGCAGTTTAACCGGGATCGATGGGACCCAGTACTTC
TRBJ2-1 NA NA TRBV7-2 CASRGRGTYNEQFF TGTGCCAGCAGAGGGAGGGGGACCTACAATGAGCAGTTCTTC
TRBJ1-4 NA NA TRBV9 CASSVGGGFATNEKLFF TGTGCCAGCAGCGTAGGCGGTGGCTTTGCAACTAATGAAAAACTGTTTTTT
TRBJ2-7 TRBD2 NA TRBV3-1/TRBV3-2 CASSRGLASEYEQYF TGTGCCAGCAGCCGAGGACTAGCATCTGAGTACGAGCAGTACTTC
TRBJ2-5 TRBD1 NA TRBV5-5 CASSFLLAGGAETQYF TGTGCCAGCAGCTTCCTATTGGCAGGGGGCGCAGAGACCCAGTACTTC
TRBJ2-5 NA NA TRBV12-3/TRBV12-4 CASSPRRGTQYF TGTGCCAGCAGTCCAAGACGGGGGACCCAGTACTTC
TRBJ2-3 TRBD2 NA TRBV5-5 CASSPGLAGGPSTDTQYF TGTGCCAGCAGCCCGGGACTAGCGGGAGGGCCCAGCACAGATACGCAGTATTTT
TRBJ1-2 TRBD1 NA TRBV3-1/TRBV3-2 CASIAGQGFGGYTF TGTGCCAGCATCGCAGGACAGGGTTTCGGCGGCTACACCTTC
TRBJ1-2 NA NA TRBV7-2 CASSYGKDYGYTF TGTGCCAGCAGCTACGGGAAGGACTATGGCTACACCTTC
TRBJ2-1 NA NA TRBV9 CASSIWTGPYEQFF TGTGCCAGCAGCATCTGGACTGGCCCCTATGAGCAGTTCTTC
TRBJ1-2 NA NA TRBV19 CASSIVGAIDGYGYTF TGTGCCAGTAGTATCGTTGGGGCTATTGATGGCTATGGCTACACCTTC
TRBJ2-1 TRBD2 NA TRBV6-6 CASSASGEIYNEQFF TGTGCCAGCAGTGCTAGCGGAGAGATCTACAATGAGCAGTTCTTC
TRBJ1-5 NA NA TRBV6-1 CASSDRNSNQPQHF TGTGCCAGCAGTGACAGGAATAGCAATCAGCCCCAGCATTTT
TRBJ2-1 TRBD2 once TRBV7-6 CASSPTLEAAGLYNEQFF TGTGCCAGCAGCCCAACGTTAGAGGCAGCGGGACTCTACAATGAGCAGTTCTTC
TRBJ2-3 NA NA TRBV9 CASSVGGFADTQYF TGTGCCAGCAGCGTAGGAGGGTTTGCAGATACGCAGTATTTT
TRBJ2-1 TRBD1 NA TRBV27 CASSTGDNEQFF TGTGCCAGCAGCACAGGGGACAATGAGCAGTTCTTC
TRBJ1-5 NA NA TRBV28 CASSLPAVSDGSNQPQHF TGTGCCAGCAGCCTACCCGCAGTCAGCGATGGTAGCAATCAGCCCCAGCATTTT
TRBJ2-7 TRBD1 few TRBV23-1 CASSHPGTGFPFEQYF TGCGCCAGCAGTCATCCCGGGACAGGGTTTCCCTTCGAGCAGTACTTC
TRBJ1-1 TRBD1 NA TRBV3-1/TRBV3-2 CASSENRGQTEAFF TGTGCCAGCAGCGAAAACAGGGGGCAAACTGAAGCTTTCTTT